This entry concerns a single TCR beta chain. Its antigen is still unknown. CDR1 and CDR2 from the germline V gene are DFQATT and SNEGSKA (reference sequence). The V end lost 6 bases, the J end lost 2 bases, and 13 bases lay between the germline ends. The CDR3 runs to 13 residues. This entry comes from a study of identical twins' blood T cells. Findings and limits, study-wide: Environmental influences on twin similarity could not be excluded. Abundant TCRbeta CDR3s overlapped more between twins than with unrelated donors.

Libraries were made from RNA as TCR cDNA, using a modified protocol. TCRdb itself ran the 5' RACE reads through MiXCR, one entry per CDR3 protein. The sample gives roughly 340,000 distinct CDR3 sequences, more than 25% of which show up once; about 6% is in the top ten. The J gene is TRBJ1-1, the V gene TRBV20-1; D may be TRBD1 (6 bases). The specimen was PBMCs. The TCR sequence derives from a woman between 18 and 50 years old in good health. As DNA, the CDR3 is TGCAGTGCCCTTAGGGGGACTAACACTGAAGCTTTCTTT. Encoded protein: CSALRGTNTEAFF.